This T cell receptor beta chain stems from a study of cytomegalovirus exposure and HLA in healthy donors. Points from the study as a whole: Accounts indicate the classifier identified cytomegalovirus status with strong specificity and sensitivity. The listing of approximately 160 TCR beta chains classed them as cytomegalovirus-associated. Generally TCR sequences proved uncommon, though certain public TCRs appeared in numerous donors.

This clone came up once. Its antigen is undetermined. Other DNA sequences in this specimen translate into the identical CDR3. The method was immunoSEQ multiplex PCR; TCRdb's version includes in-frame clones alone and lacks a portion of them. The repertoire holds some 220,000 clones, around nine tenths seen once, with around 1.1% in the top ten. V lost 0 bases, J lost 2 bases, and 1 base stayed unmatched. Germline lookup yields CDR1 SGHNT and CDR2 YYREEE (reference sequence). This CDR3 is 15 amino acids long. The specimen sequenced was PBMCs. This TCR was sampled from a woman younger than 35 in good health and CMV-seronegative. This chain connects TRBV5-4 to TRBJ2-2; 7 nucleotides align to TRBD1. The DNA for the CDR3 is TGTGCCAGCAGCTTGGCAGGGGGAAACACCGGGGAGCTGTTTTTT. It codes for CASSLAGGNTGELFF.